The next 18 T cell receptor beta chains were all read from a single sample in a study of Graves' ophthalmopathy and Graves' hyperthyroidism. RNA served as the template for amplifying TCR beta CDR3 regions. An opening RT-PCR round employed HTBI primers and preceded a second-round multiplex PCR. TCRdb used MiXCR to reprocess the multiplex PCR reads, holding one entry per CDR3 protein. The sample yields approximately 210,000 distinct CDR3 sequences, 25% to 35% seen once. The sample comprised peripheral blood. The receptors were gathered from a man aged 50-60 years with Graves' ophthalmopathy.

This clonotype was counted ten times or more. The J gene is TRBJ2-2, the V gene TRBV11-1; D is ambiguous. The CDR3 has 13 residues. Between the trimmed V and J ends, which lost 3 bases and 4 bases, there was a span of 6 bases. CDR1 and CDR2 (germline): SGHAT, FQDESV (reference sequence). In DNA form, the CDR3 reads TGTGCCAGCAGCTTGTCGGCCACCGGGGAGCTGTTTTTT. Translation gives CASSLSATGELFF.

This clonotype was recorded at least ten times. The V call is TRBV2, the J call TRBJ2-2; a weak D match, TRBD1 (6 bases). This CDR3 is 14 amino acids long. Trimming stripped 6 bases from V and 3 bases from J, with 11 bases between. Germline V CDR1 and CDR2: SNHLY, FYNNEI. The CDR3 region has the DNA TGTGCCAGCAGCCCGGACAGCCACACCGGGGAGCTGTTTTTT. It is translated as CASSPDSHTGELFF.

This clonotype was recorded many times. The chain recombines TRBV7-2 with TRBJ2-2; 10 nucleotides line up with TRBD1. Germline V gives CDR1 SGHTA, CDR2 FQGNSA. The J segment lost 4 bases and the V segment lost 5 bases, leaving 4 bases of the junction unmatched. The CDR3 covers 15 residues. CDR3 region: CASSMRTGGTGELFF. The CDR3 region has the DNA TGTGCCAGCAGCATGCGGACAGGGGGCACCGGGGAGCTGTTTTTT.

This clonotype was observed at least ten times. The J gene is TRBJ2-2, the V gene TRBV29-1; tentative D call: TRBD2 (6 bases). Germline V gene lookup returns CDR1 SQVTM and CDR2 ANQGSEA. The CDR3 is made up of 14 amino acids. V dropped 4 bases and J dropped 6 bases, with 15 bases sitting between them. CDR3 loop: CSVGLTSGPGELFF. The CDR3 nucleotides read TGCAGCGTTGGACTTACGAGCGGGCCCGGGGAGCTGTTTTTT.

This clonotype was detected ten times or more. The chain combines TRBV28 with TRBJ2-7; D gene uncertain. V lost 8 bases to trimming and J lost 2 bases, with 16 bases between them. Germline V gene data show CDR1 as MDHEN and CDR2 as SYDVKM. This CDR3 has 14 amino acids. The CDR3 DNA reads TGTGCCAGCCGCCCCCCGGGCGGTACCTACGAGCAGTACTTC. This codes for CASRPPGGTYEQYF. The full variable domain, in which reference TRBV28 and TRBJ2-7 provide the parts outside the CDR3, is DVKVTQSSRYLVKRTGEKVFLECVQDMDHENMFWYRQDPGLGLRLIYFSYDVKMKEKGDIPEGYSVSREKKERFSLILESASTNQTSMYLCASRPPGGTYEQYFGPGTRLTVT.

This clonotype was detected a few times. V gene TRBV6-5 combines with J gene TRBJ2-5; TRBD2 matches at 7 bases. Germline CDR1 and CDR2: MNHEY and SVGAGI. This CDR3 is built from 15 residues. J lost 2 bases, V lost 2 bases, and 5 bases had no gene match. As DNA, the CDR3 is TGTGCCAGCAGTTACGCTAGCGGAGCTCAAGAGACCCAGTACTTC. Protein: CASSYASGAQETQYF.

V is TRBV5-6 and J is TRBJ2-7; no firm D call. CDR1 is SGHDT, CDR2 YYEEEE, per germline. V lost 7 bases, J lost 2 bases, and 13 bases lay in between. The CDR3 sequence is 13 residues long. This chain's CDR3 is CASPEPDPYEQYF. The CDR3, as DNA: TGTGCCAGCCCCGAACCGGACCCCTACGAGCAGTACTTC.

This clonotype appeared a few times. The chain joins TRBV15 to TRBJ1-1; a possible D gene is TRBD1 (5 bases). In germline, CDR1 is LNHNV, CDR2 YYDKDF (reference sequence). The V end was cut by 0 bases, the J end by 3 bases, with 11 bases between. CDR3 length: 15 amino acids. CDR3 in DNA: TGTGCCACCAGCAGAGAGAGGGGTTTGGACACTGAAGCTTTCTTT. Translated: CATSRERGLDTEAFF.

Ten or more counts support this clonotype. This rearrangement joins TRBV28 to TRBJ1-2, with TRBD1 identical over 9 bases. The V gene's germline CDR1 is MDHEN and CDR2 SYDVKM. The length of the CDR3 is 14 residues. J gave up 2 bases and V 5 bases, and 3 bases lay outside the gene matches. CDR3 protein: CASSTGQGNYGYTF. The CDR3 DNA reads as TGTGCCAGCAGTACGGGACAGGGAAACTATGGCTACACCTTC.

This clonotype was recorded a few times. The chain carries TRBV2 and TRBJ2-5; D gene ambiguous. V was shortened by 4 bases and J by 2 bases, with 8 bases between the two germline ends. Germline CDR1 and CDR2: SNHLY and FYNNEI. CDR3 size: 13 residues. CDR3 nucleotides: TGTGCCAGCAGTGCCAGTGGTCAAGAGACCCAGTACTTC. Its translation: CASSASGQETQYF. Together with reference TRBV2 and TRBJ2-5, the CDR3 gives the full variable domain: EPEVTQTPSHQVTQMGQEVILRCVPISNHLYFYWYRQILGQKVEFLVSFYNNEISEKSEIFDDQFSVERPDGSNFTLKIRSTKLEDSAMYFCASSASGQETQYFGPGTRLLVL.

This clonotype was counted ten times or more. In DNA, the CDR3 is TGTGCCAGCAGTTTAGGGGGACTAGCAGGGAGCAATGAGCAGTTCTTC. Its translation is CASSLGGLAGSNEQFF. J is TRBJ2-1 and V is TRBV28; 9 bases fit TRBD2. Germline V CDR1 and CDR2: MDHEN, SYDVKM. V gave up 2 bases and J gave up 6 bases; unmatched junction bases: 8. The CDR3 runs 16 residues.

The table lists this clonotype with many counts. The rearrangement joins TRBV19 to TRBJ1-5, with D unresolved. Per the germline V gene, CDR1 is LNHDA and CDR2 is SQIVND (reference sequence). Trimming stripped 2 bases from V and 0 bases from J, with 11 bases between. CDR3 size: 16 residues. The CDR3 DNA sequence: TGTGCCAGTAGTATATCGGCAGAGAATAGCAATCAGCCCCAGCATTTT. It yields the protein CASSISAENSNQPQHF.

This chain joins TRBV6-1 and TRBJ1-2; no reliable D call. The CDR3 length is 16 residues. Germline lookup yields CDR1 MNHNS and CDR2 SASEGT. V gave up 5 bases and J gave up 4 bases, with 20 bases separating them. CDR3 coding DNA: TGTGCCAGCAGTCAGTGGGATGTGGACGCGGCCTATGGCTACACCTTC. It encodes CASSQWDVDAAYGYTF.

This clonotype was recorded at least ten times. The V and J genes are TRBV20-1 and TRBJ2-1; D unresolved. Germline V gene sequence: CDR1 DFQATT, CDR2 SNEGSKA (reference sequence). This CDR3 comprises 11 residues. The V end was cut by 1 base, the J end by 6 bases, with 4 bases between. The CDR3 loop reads CSARVGNEQFF. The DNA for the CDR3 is TGCAGTGCTAGAGTTGGCAATGAGCAGTTCTTC.

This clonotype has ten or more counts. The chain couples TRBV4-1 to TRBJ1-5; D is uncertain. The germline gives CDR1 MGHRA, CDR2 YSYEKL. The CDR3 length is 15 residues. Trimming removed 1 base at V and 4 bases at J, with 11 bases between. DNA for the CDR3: TGCGCCAGCAGCCAAGCAAAAACGGCGAATCAGCCCCAGCATTTT. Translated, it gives CASSQAKTANQPQHF.

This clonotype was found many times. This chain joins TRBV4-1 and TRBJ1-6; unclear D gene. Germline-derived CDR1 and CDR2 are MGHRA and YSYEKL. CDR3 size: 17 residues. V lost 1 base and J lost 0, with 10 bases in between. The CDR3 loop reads CASSQVGRSSYNSPLHF. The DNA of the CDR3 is TGCGCCAGCAGCCAAGTAGGACGGAGCTCCTATAATTCACCCCTCCACTTT.

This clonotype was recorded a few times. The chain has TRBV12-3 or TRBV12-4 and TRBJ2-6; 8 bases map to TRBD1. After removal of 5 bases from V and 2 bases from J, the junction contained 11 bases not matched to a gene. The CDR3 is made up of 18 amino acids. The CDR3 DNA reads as TGTGCCAGCAGTCCTCTCCGCAAGACAGGGGCTGGGGCCAACGTCCTGACTTTC. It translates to CASSPLRKTGAGANVLTF.

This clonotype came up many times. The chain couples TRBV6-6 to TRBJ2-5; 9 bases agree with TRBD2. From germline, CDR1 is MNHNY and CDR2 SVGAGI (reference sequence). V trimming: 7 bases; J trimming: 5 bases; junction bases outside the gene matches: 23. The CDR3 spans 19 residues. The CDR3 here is CASTPLGQAAREGAETQYF. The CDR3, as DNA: TGTGCCAGCACCCCCCTCGGACAGGCGGCGCGGGAGGGTGCGGAGACCCAGTACTTC.